The rows below give T cell receptor beta chains drawn from one sample of a study of control samples from healthy donors and cancer patients. The protocol was immunoSEQ multiplex PCR, while the TCRdb copy is restricted to in-frame clones and leaves out a portion. The sample records fewer than 200,000 clones, roughly 89% being singletons. Sequenced input: blood. The receptors derive from a woman in her forties or fifties in good health. CDR3s leave out the opening cysteine and the closing phenylalanine or tryptophan. Fields, in order: J gene, V gene, CDR3 protein.

TRBJ2-5	TRBV19	ASSRPVGTGGVGYQETQY
TRBJ1-5	TRBV27	ASSSYGAQPQH
TRBJ1-1	TRBV6-5	ASRGYTEAF
TRBJ2-7	TRBV7-7	ASSLGSGSEQY
TRBJ1-1	TRBV7-9	ASSLGANTAMNTEAF
TRBJ1-2	TRBV7-2	ASSLRHGDNYGYT
TRBJ2-7	TRBV7-9	ASSLGTRGPYEQY
TRBJ1-3	TRBV28	ASSLPPYRTPSGNTIY
TRBJ1-2	TRBV28	ASSKTGQGYGYT
TRBJ2-7	TRBV4-3	ASSRGTGPLGEQY
TRBJ1-6	TRBV6-5	ASSSDRGRSPLH
TRBJ1-2	TRBV5-8	ASSGDRGRGYT
TRBJ2-7	TRBV6-5	ASSYGGTVHGEQY
TRBJ1-1	TRBV27	ASNRQGPNTEAF
TRBJ1-2	TRBV28	ASSLGRGNYGYT
TRBJ1-5	TRBV28	ASTTGGGHQPQH
TRBJ2-1	TRBV9	ASSALKPGLAGFSERNEQF
TRBJ2-7	TRBV3-1/TRBV3-2	ASSHASGGVRGEQY
TRBJ2-3	TRBV11-3	ASSLDRGTDTQY
TRBJ1-2	TRBV13	ASSPQGQGYYGYT
TRBJ2-5	TRBV5-4	ASSRRKGEGETQY
TRBJ1-2	TRBV6-1	ASSEKTGGNYGYT
TRBJ2-3	TRBV6-5	ASSSFTSTDTQY
TRBJ1-2	TRBV11-2	ASSVTGGRSYGYT
TRBJ2-2	TRBV18	ASSESDPGELF
TRBJ2-7	TRBV9	ASSPGQAAYEQY
TRBJ1-2	TRBV3-1/TRBV3-2	ASSRTGVNYGYT
TRBJ2-1	TRBV4-1	ASSSVYEQF
TRBJ2-3	TRBV24-1	ATSVGLAGRNRDTQY
TRBJ2-1	TRBV6-2/TRBV6-3	ASSRVTTYNEQF
TRBJ2-3	TRBV9	ASSAPTGRDTQY
TRBJ1-5	TRBV15	ATSVGRGGQPQH
TRBJ2-3	TRBV7-7	ASSLGSGTDTQY
TRBJ1-6	TRBV28	ASSFRPENSPLH
TRBJ1-1	TRBV12-3/TRBV12-4	ASSETGNTEAF
TRBJ2-7	TRBV6-5	ASTDTGGIHEQY
TRBJ2-3	TRBV12-3/TRBV12-4	ASSYTDTQY
TRBJ2-7	TRBV5-1	ASSPQGASYEQY
TRBJ1-2	TRBV12-3/TRBV12-4	ASSFTGDYGYT
TRBJ2-7	TRBV5-1	ASSLTSGMGGYEQY
TRBJ2-7	TRBV6-5	ASTRAPGLSYEQY
TRBJ1-5	TRBV5-6	ASSLGGYNQPQH
TRBJ1-2	TRBV20-1	SATANYGYT
TRBJ2-2	TRBV9	ASSVGPTNTGELF
TRBJ2-1	TRBV7-2	ASSLDPWPRGYNEQF
TRBJ1-1	TRBV3-1/TRBV3-2	ASSQAGGAPNTEAF